This T cell receptor beta chain was sequenced in a study of CD8+ T cells in alopecia areata. This clone has a handful of counts. Extracted RNA was reverse transcribed, and the resulting cDNA served as sequencing template. Measured with immunoSEQ multiplex PCR; TCRdb has only the in-frame clones, and not every one. The sample lists 100,000 to 150,000 clones; 45% to 60% were seen once. The CDR3 has 15 amino acids. V lost 3 bases and J 3 bases, leaving 15 bases between the germline ends. CDR1 and CDR2 (germline): MDHEN, SYDVKM. V gene TRBV28 combines with J gene TRBJ2-7, with D possibly being TRBD2 (5 bases). Sequencing used CD4+ T cells sorted from blood, obtained at week 0. The clonotype originates from a human donor with alopecia areata. In DNA form, the CDR3 reads TGTGCCAGCAGTTTTGCGGACTCCCGACGCTACGAGCAGTACTTC. It specifies CASSFADSRRYEQYF.